The clone carrying this T cell receptor (beta chain) was picked up many times. Antigen: not known. For TCR beta, libraries came from iRepertoire HTBI primers and Arm-PCR of CDR3 regions. Each CDR3 protein is one row after TCRdb ran MiXCR on the multiplex PCR reads. Of about 460,000 distinct CDR3 sequences detected, around a fifth appear once; the ten largest clones hold around 12%. This sample is drawn from a study of regulatory T cells in long-lasting Graves disease. About the study: Persistence in Graves' disease denoted antithyroid drug use beyond 5 years alongside positive TSH receptor antibodies. The study's findings and limits: Persistent Graves' cases showed lower TCR diversity than newly diagnosed cases.

Trimming stripped 2 bases from V and 0 bases from J, with 17 bases between. The CDR3 is made up of 18 amino acids. Germline V CDR1 and CDR2: MDHEN, SYDVKM. Time point here: persistent/refractory GD, antithyroid drugs over 5 years with positive TRAb. From PBMCs, RNA was extracted and then used to make the TCR library. Recruitment took place at an endocrinology department in Xi'an, China. The source of this sequence is a female donor with Graves disease. The sample consisted of peripheral blood mononuclear cells (PBMCs), taken when the disease was refractory, from a patient treated with antithyroid drugs. The rearrangement joins TRBV28 to TRBJ2-4, with unresolved D. As DNA, the CDR3 is TGTGCCAGCAGTTTAACAAATGACAACCTACTAGCCAAAAACATTCAGTACTTC. It translates to CASSLTNDNLLAKNIQYF.